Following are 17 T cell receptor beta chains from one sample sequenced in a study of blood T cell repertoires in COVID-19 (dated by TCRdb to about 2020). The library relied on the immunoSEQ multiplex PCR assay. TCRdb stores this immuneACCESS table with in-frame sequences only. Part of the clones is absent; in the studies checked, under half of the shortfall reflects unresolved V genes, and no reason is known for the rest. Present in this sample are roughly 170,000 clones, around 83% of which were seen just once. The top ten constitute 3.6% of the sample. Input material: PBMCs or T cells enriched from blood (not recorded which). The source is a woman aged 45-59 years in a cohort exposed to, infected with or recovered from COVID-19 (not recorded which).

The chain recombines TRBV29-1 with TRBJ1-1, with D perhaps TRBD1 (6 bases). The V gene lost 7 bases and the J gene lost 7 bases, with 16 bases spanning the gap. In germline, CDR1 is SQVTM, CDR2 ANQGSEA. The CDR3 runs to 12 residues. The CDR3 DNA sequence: TGCAGCGCTAAGCGGACAGAGGGTGAAGCTTTCTTT. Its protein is CSAKRTEGEAFF.

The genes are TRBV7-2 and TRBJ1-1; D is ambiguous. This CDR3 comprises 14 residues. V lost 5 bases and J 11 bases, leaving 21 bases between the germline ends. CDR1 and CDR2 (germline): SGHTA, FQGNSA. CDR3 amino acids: CASSGGFSGPSAFF. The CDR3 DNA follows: TGTGCCAGCAGCGGAGGGTTCTCTGGGCCTAGTGCTTTCTTT.

The CDR3 DNA is TGTGCCAGCAGCCAAGCGGGAGGCGGTATGGGTGAGCAGTTCTTC. This codes for CASSQAGGGMGEQFF. V usage is TRBV3-1 (or the pseudogene TRBV3-2) and J usage is TRBJ2-1; 7 bases fit TRBD2. Losses at the gene ends were 1 base for V and 9 bases for J; bases not matched to a gene: 9. This CDR3 comprises 15 residues. In germline, CDR1 is LGHDT, CDR2 YNNKEL (reference sequence).

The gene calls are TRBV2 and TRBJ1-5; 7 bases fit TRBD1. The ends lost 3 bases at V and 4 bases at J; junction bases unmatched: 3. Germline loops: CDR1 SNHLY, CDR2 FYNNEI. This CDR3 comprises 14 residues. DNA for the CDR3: TGTGCCAGCAGTGATACGGACAGGAATCAGCCCCAGCATTTT. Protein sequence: CASSDTDRNQPQHF.

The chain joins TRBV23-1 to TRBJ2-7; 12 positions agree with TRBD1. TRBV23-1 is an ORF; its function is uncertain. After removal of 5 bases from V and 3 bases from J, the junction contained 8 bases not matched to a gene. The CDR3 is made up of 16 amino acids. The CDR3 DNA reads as TGCGCCAGCAGTGGACCCGGGACAGGGGGCTTCTACGAGCAGTACTTC. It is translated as CASSGPGTGGFYEQYF.

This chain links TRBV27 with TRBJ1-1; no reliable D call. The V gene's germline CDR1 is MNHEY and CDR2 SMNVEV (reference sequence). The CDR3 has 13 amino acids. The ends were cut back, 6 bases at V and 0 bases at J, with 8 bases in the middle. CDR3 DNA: TGTGCCAGCAGACAGCTCATGAACACTGAAGCTTTCTTT. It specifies CASRQLMNTEAFF.

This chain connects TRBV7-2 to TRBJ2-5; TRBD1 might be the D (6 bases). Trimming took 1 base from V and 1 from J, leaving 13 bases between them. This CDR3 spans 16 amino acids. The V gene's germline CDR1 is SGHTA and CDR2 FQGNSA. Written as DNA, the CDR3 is TGTGCCAGCAGCTTAGAAGTGGTAGGGGGCCAAGAGACCCAGTACTTC. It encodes CASSLEVVGGQETQYF.

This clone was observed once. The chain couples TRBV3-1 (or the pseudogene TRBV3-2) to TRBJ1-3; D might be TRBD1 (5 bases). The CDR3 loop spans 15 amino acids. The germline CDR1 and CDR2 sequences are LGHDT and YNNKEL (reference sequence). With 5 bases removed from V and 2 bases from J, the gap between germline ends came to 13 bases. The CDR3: CASSFRGAPGNTIYF. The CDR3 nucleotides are TGTGCCAGCAGCTTTAGGGGCGCGCCTGGAAACACCATATATTTT.

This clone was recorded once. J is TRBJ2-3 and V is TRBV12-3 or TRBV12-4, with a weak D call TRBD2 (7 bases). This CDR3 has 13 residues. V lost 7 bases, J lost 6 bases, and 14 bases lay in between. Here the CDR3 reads CASTLGGPDTQYF. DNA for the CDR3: TGTGCCAGCACCCTGGGGGGGCCGGATACGCAGTATTTT.

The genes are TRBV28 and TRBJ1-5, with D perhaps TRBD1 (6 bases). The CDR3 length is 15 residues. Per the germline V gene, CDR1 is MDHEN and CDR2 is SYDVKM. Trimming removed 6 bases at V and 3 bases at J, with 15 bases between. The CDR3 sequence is CASRRAQGNNQPQHF. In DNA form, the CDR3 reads TGTGCCAGCAGAAGGGCACAGGGTAACAATCAGCCCCAGCATTTT.

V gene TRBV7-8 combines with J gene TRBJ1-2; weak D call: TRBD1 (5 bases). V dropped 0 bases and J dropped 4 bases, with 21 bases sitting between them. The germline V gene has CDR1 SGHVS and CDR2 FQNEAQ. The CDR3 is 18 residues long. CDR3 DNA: TGTGCCAGCAGCTTAGCCTACACCCCCAGGGTTGCAGGCTATGGCTACACCTTC. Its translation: CASSLAYTPRVAGYGYTF.

CDR3 sequence reads: CASSPGSTGVNSPLHF. The DNA of the CDR3 is TGTGCCAGCAGCCCGGGTTCGACAGGGGTTAATTCACCCCTCCACTTT. The J gene is TRBJ1-6, the V gene TRBV5-5; 8 nucleotides line up with TRBD1. The germline V gene has CDR1 SGHKS and CDR2 YYEKEE (reference sequence). The length of the CDR3 is 16 residues. J was trimmed by 6 bases and V by 4 bases; bases with no gene match: 9.

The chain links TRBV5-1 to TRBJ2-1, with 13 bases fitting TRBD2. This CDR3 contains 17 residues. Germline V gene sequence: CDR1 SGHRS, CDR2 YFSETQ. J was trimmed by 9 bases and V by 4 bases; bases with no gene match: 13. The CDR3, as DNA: TGCGCCAGCAGCCCCCAGGGGGGGACTAGCGGGACCCGTGAGCAGTTCTTC. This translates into CASSPQGGTSGTREQFF. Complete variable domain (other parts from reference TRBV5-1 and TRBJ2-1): KAGVTQTPRYLIKTRGQQVTLSCSPISGHRSVSWYQQTPGQGLQFLFEYFSETQRNKGNFPGRFSGRQFSNSRSEMNVSTLELGDSALYLCASSPQGGTSGTREQFFGPGTRLTVL.

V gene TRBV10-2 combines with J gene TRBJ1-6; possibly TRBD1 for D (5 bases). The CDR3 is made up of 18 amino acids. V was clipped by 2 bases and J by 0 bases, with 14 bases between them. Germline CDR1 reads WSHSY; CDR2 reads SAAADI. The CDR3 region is CASSEIQGMISYNSPLHF. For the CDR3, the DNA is TGCGCCAGCAGTGAGATCCAGGGAATGATCTCCTATAATTCACCCCTCCACTTT.

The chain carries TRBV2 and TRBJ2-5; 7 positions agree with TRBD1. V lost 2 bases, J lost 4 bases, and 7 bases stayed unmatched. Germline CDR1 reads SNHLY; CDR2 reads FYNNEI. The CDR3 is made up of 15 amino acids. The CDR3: CASSESRGRVETQYF. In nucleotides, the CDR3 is TGTGCCAGCAGTGAATCGAGGGGGCGGGTAGAGACCCAGTACTTC. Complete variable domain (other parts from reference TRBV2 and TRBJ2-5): EPEVTQTPSHQVTQMGQEVILRCVPISNHLYFYWYRQILGQKVEFLVSFYNNEISEKSEIFDDQFSVERPDGSNFTLKIRSTKLEDSAMYFCASSESRGRVETQYFGPGTRLLVL.

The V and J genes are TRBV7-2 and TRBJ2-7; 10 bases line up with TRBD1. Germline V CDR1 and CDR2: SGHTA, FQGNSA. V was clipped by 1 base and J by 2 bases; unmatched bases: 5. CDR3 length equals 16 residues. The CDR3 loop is CASSLGPGQGTYEQYF. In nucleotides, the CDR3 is TGTGCCAGCAGCTTAGGGCCGGGACAGGGGACCTACGAGCAGTACTTC.

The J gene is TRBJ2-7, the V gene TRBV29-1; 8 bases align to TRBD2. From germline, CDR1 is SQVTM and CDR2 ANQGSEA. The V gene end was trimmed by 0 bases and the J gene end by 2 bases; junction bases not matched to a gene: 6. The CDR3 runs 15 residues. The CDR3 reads CSVEDSGLGAYEQYF. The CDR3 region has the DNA TGCAGCGTTGAAGATTCGGGACTAGGAGCCTACGAGCAGTACTTC.